The 24 T cell receptor beta chains reported below all come from one sample, sequenced in a study of T cell responses to AZD1222 COVID-19 vaccine (dated by TCRdb to the early 2020s). Library preparation employed the immunoSEQ multiplex PCR assay. The clones in this table, taken by TCRdb from immuneACCESS, are in-frame only. Not every clone is retained; where verified, under half of the shortfall comes from an unresolved V gene, and the cause of the rest is unknown. The table for this sample lists fewer than 130,000 clones; roughly 92% of them were counted only once. The ten largest clones capture 7.8% of the sample. What the time point label conveys for this sample: baseline before first vaccination. The source was peripheral blood, collected on day 0 of AZD1222 vaccination. The source is an adult in good health.

The chain is built from TRBV3-1 (or the pseudogene TRBV3-2) and TRBJ1-2, with D possibly TRBD1 on 6 matching bases. V was trimmed by 5 bases and J by 7 bases, leaving 11 bases between them. There are 12 residues in the CDR3. Per germline, CDR1 LGHDT and CDR2 YNNKEL (reference sequence). The CDR3 region has the DNA TGTGCCAGCAGCTCAGGGGTTTTTGGCTACACCTTC. Translation gives CASSSGVFGYTF.

The rearrangement joins TRBV19 to TRBJ1-2, with TRBD1 identical over 8 bases. The CDR3 has 16 residues. Germline V CDR1 and CDR2: LNHDA, SQIVND (reference sequence). The V segment lost 2 bases and the J segment 3 bases; nucleotides outside the gene matches: 8. This CDR3 is CASSIIAGGDYYGYTF. The DNA for the CDR3 is TGTGCCAGTAGTATAATTGCAGGGGGCGACTACTATGGCTACACCTTC.

The chain couples TRBV7-9 to TRBJ1-1, with 7 bases that match TRBD1. CDR1 SEHNR and CDR2 FQNEAQ come from the germline V gene (reference sequence). This CDR3 has 17 residues. After removal of 4 bases from V and 0 bases from J, the junction contained 11 bases not matched to a gene. In DNA form, the CDR3 reads TGTGCCAGCAGCTCGGGACAGAGTCCACGCCTGAACACTGAAGCTTTCTTT. Protein sequence: CASSSGQSPRLNTEAFF.

The rearrangement joins TRBV2 to TRBJ1-1; possible D gene TRBD1, 6 bases. This CDR3 has 17 residues. Germline V gene sequence: CDR1 SNHLY, CDR2 FYNNEI. Trimming shortened V by 3 bases and J by 1 base, and 18 bases separated the two germline ends. The CDR3 protein is CASSDGAGVLGNTEAFF. CDR3 bases: TGTGCCAGCAGTGACGGAGCAGGGGTGTTGGGGAACACTGAAGCTTTCTTT. Complete variable domain (other parts from reference TRBV2 and TRBJ1-1): EPEVTQTPSHQVTQMGQEVILRCVPISNHLYFYWYRQILGQKVEFLVSFYNNEISEKSEIFDDQFSVERPDGSNFTLKIRSTKLEDSAMYFCASSDGAGVLGNTEAFFGQGTRLTVV.

The J gene is TRBJ1-1, the V gene TRBV6-4, with D perhaps matching TRBD1 (5 bases). Germline V lookup: CDR1 MRHNA, CDR2 SNTAGT. V shed 9 bases and J shed 1 base, with 18 bases lying between them. The CDR3 has 15 residues. As DNA, the CDR3 is TGTGCCAGTAGGGCATCTGGGACGAGGAACACTGAAGCTTTCTTT. Translated: CASRASGTRNTEAFF.

V and J are TRBV19 and TRBJ1-1; 8 nucleotides agree with TRBD1. V was pared by 6 bases and J by 2 bases, with 5 bases of the junction left unmatched. Germline values: CDR1 LNHDA, CDR2 SQIVND (reference sequence). CDR3 size: 14 residues. The CDR3 DNA is TGTGCCAGTAGGAAGACAGGGGTTAACACTGAAGCTTTCTTT. Amino acids: CASRKTGVNTEAFF.

This rearrangement joins TRBV3-1 (or the pseudogene TRBV3-2) to TRBJ1-6; D call uncertain. V lost 3 bases, J lost 3 bases, and 6 bases lay in between. The CDR3 has 14 residues. Germline loops: CDR1 LGHDT, CDR2 YNNKEL (reference sequence). The CDR3 here is CASSQDVYNSPLHF. The CDR3 bases are TGTGCCAGCAGCCAGGACGTCTATAATTCACCCCTCCACTTT.

This chain connects TRBV2 to TRBJ1-1; D possibly corresponds to TRBD1 (6 bases). The V and J ends lost 7 bases and 1 base respectively, with 22 bases between them. The CDR3 is 17 amino acids. The germline V gene has CDR1 SNHLY and CDR2 FYNNEI. The CDR3 sequence: CASTVGRGMRRNTEAFF. The CDR3 DNA reads TGTGCCAGCACCGTTGGCAGGGGAATGCGTCGGAACACTGAAGCTTTCTTT.

A single count supports this clone. This chain joins TRBV5-1 and TRBJ2-1; no clear D gene. This CDR3 contains 17 residues. The germline gives CDR1 SGHRS, CDR2 YFSETQ. Trimming left V 8 bases short and J 4 bases short, with 25 bases between. CDR3 sequence: CARTFEPNVYQYNEQFF. The CDR3 coding sequence is TGCGCCAGGACCTTCGAGCCGAATGTCTACCAATACAATGAGCAGTTCTTC.

This chain connects TRBV6-1 to TRBJ1-5; D unresolved. There are 16 residues in the CDR3. In germline, CDR1 is MNHNS, CDR2 SASEGT. The V end lost 2 bases, the J end lost 0 bases, and 11 bases lay between the germline ends. The CDR3 region has the DNA TGTGCCAGCAGTGAAATAAGGCAGAATAGCAATCAGCCCCAGCATTTT. Protein product: CASSEIRQNSNQPQHF.

V gene TRBV6-5 combines with J gene TRBJ2-3; 9 bases match TRBD2. The V segment lost 7 bases and the J segment 1 base; nucleotides outside the gene matches: 6. The CDR3 is 15 residues long. The germline CDR1 and CDR2 sequences are MNHEY and SVGAGI. CDR3 protein: CASMRAGGGTDTQYF. CDR3 bases: TGTGCCAGCATGAGGGCGGGGGGGGGCACAGATACGCAGTATTTT.

The chain employs TRBV12-5 and TRBJ2-1; tentatively, D is TRBD2 (7 bases). This CDR3 spans 16 amino acids. Trimming stripped 1 base from V and 4 bases from J, with 14 bases between. From germline, CDR1 is LGHNT and CDR2 FRNRAP. The CDR3 DNA is TGTGCTAGTGGTTTGGCCGAGGGGGGGATTTACAATGAGCAGTTCTTC. Its translation is CASGLAEGGIYNEQFF.

CDR3 protein: CASSLLGRGSGNTIYF. Here the CDR3 DNA reads TGTGCCAGCAGCTTATTGGGGAGAGGATCGGGAAACACCATATATTTT. J is TRBJ1-3 and V is TRBV7-2; D unclear. There are 16 residues in the CDR3. Germline CDR1 SGHTA, CDR2 FQGNSA. The germline V and J ends were trimmed by 2 bases and 4 bases, with 15 bases remaining between them.

V is TRBV28 and J is TRBJ1-1; D is uncertain. The CDR3 runs to 13 residues. Germline V gene lookup returns CDR1 MDHEN and CDR2 SYDVKM. Trimming pared 3 bases from V and 7 bases from J, leaving 12 bases between. Here the CDR3 reads CASSFKGTVEAFF. DNA for the CDR3: TGTGCCAGCAGTTTTAAGGGTACAGTTGAAGCTTTCTTT.

This clone was recorded a few times. This sequence joins TRBV11-3 and TRBJ2-1; 8 bases are a match to TRBD1. With V trimmed by 3 bases and J by 12 bases, 7 bases remained unmatched. The CDR3 has 13 amino acids. Looked up from germline, CDR1 is SGHNT and CDR2 is YENEEA. CDR3 sequence reads: CASSLTGANRQFF. The CDR3 nucleotides are TGTGCCAGCAGCTTGACAGGGGCGAATCGGCAGTTCTTC. The variable domain in full, with the rest retrieved from reference TRBV11-3 and TRBJ2-1, is EAGVVQSPRYKIIEKKQPVAFWCNPISGHNTLYWYLQNLGQGPELLIRYENEEAVDDSQLPKDRFSAERLKGVDSTLKIQPAELGDSAVYLCASSLTGANRQFFGPGTRLTVL.

The V gene is TRBV12-3 or TRBV12-4, the J gene TRBJ2-1; D uncertain. This CDR3 contains 13 residues. V was trimmed by 1 base and J by 5 bases, leaving 6 bases between them. CDR3 in DNA: TGTGCCAGCAGTTTAGGGCAGAACAATGAGCAGTTCTTC. Its protein product is CASSLGQNNEQFF.

The V call is TRBV10-2, the J call TRBJ2-1; D gene unclear. The germline V gene has CDR1 WSHSY and CDR2 SAAADI. The CDR3 has 13 residues. Trimming removed 8 bases at V and 1 base at J, with 9 bases between. CDR3 region: CASVATSYNEQFF. For the CDR3, the DNA is TGCGCCAGCGTGGCTACATCCTACAATGAGCAGTTCTTC.

V is TRBV6-5 and J is TRBJ1-5; TRBD1 is a possible D gene (5 bases). The CDR3 is made up of 12 amino acids. Trimming took 6 bases from V and 2 from J, leaving 5 bases between them. Germline CDR1 MNHEY, CDR2 SVGAGI. The DNA of the CDR3 is TGTGCCAGCAGGGGGGGCAATCAGCCCCAGCATTTT. This gives the protein CASRGGNQPQHF.

This chain joins TRBV6-5 and TRBJ2-7; 11 bases line up with TRBD1. Germline assignment: CDR1 MNHEY and CDR2 SVGAGI. V gave up 3 bases and J gave up 3 bases; unmatched junction bases: 7. The CDR3 runs to 16 residues. CDR3 DNA: TGTGCCAGCAGTTATGATGGGACAGGGGGGGTCTACGAGCAGTACTTC. It translates to CASSYDGTGGVYEQYF.

The chain joins TRBV28 to TRBJ1-5, with D unresolved. Germline V gene lookup returns CDR1 MDHEN and CDR2 SYDVKM. Deletions cut 7 bases from V and 5 bases from J, with 9 bases between. This CDR3 is built from 12 residues. The CDR3 DNA reads TGTGCCAGCATGGTCAGGCATCAGCCCCAGCATTTT. Protein: CASMVRHQPQHF.

This chain links TRBV5-1 with TRBJ2-2, with 11 positions matching TRBD2. This CDR3 is 17 amino acids long. Germline V gene data show CDR1 as SGHRS and CDR2 as YFSETQ. The junction had 11 bases not matched to a gene; V was cut back by 4 bases and J by 6 bases. CDR3 nucleotides: TGCGCCAGCAGCGTCATGCTAGCGGGGGGCGTTTCCGGGGAGCTGTTTTTT. Amino acids: CASSVMLAGGVSGELFF.

The gene calls are TRBV18 and TRBJ2-7; D may be TRBD1 (7 bases). This CDR3 has 17 residues. Germline CDR1 is KGHSH and CDR2 is LQKENI. Between the trimmed V and J ends, which lost 3 bases and 7 bases, there was a span of 25 bases. The chain's CDR3 is CASSPRGRSVDEKEQYF. CDR3 coding DNA: TGTGCCAGCTCACCCAGGGGGAGGTCGGTTGACGAAAAGGAGCAGTACTTC. The variable domain in full, with the rest retrieved from reference TRBV18 and TRBJ2-7, is NAGVMQNPRHLVRRRGQEARLRCSPMKGHSHVYWYRQLPEEGLKFMVYLQKENIIDESGMPKERFSAEFPKEGPSILRIQQVVRGDSAAYFCASSPRGRSVDEKEQYFGPGTRLTVT.

A note on this clone: A junction end diverges from the germline sequence, so it may reflect a read error. The chain has TRBV6-1 and TRBJ2-7; weak D call: TRBD1 (6 bases). CDR1 is MNHNS and CDR2 is SASEGT in the germline V gene. The CDR3 runs to 14 residues. The DNA of the CDR3 is TGTGCCAGCAGTCAAGCCCGGGACAACTACGAGCAGTACTTC. This translates into CASSQARDNYEQYF.

This clone has just one count. The V and J genes are TRBV5-3 and TRBJ2-3, with a weak D call TRBD2 (6 bases). TRBV5-3 is an open reading frame, and its role is uncertain. This CDR3 contains 16 residues. Trimming removed 1 base from V and 5 bases from J, with 17 bases in between. CDR3 bases: TGTGCCAGAAGCTTGAGGCGGGGCCAGGTAGGAGATACGCAGTATTTT. This gives the protein CARSLRRGQVGDTQYF.